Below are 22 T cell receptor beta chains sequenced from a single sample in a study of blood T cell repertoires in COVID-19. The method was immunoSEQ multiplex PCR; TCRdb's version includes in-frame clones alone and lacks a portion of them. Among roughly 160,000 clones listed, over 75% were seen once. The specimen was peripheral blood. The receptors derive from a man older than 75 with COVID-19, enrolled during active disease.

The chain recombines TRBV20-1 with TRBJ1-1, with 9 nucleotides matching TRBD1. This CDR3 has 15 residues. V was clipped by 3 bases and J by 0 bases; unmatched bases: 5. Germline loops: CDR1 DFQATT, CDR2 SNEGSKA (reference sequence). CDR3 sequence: CSASGTGRMNTEAFF. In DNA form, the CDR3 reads TGCAGTGCTAGTGGGACAGGGAGGATGAACACTGAAGCTTTCTTT.

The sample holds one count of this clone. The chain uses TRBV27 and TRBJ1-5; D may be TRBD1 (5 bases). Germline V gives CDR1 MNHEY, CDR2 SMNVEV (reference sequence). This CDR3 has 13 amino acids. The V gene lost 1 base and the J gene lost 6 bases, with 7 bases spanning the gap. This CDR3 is CASSLLTGQPQHF. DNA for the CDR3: TGTGCCAGCAGTTTATTAACAGGTCAGCCCCAGCATTTT.

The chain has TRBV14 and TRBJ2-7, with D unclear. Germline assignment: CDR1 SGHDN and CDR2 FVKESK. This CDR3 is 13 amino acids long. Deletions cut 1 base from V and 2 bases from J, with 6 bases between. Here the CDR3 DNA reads TGTGCCAGCAGCCAAGCAGGCCCCTACGAGCAGTACTTC. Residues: CASSQAGPYEQYF.

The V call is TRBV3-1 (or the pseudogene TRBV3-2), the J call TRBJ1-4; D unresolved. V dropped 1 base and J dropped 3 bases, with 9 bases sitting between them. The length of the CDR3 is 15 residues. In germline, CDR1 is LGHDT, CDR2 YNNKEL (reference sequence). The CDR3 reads CASSQGRASNEKLFF. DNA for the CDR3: TGTGCCAGCAGCCAAGGGAGGGCATCTAATGAAAAACTGTTTTTT.

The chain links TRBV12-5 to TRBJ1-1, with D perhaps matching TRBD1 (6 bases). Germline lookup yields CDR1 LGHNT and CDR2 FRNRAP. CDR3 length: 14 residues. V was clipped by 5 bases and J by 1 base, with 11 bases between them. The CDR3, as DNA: TGTGCTAGTGGTCCCGACAGGAAGAACACTGAAGCTTTCTTT. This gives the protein CASGPDRKNTEAFF.

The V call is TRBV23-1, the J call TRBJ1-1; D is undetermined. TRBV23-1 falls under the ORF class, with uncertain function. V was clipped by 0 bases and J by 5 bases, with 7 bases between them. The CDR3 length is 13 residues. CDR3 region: CASSQSGSTEAFF. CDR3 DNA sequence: TGCGCCAGCAGTCAATCCGGGTCGACTGAAGCTTTCTTT.

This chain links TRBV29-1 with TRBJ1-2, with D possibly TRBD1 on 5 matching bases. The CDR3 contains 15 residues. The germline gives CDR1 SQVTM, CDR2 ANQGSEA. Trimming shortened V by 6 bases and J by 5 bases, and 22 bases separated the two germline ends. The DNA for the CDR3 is TGCAGCGTCCCCCCCGAAGGTGGGGCGCGGTATGGCTACACCTTC. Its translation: CSVPPEGGARYGYTF.

The CDR3 coding sequence is TGTGCCAGTAGTCCGGGGACAGGGGATGTTGAAAAACTGTTTTTT. Protein sequence: CASSPGTGDVEKLFF. The genes are TRBV19 and TRBJ1-4; 10 nucleotides agree with TRBD1. The V gene's germline CDR1 is LNHDA and CDR2 SQIVND (reference sequence). This CDR3 has 15 residues. The ends lost 5 bases at V and 7 bases at J; junction bases unmatched: 7.

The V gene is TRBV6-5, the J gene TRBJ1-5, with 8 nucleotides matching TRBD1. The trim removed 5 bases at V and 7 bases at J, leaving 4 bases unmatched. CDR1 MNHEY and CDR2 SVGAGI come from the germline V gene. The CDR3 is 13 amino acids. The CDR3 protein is CASSTGGGQPQHF. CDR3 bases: TGTGCCAGCAGTACAGGGGGGGGACAGCCCCAGCATTTT.

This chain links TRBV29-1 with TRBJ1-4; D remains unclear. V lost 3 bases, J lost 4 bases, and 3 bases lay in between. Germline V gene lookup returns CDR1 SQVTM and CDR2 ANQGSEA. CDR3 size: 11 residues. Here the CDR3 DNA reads TGCAGCGTTGACAGTAATGAAAAACTGTTTTTT. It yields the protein CSVDSNEKLFF.

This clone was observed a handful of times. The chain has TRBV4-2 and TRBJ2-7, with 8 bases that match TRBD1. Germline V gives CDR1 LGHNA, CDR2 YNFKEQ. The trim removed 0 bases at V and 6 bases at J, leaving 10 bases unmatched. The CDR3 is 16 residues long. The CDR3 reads CASSQEDGTGSVEQYF. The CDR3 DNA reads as TGTGCCAGCAGCCAAGAAGATGGGACAGGCTCGGTCGAGCAGTACTTC.

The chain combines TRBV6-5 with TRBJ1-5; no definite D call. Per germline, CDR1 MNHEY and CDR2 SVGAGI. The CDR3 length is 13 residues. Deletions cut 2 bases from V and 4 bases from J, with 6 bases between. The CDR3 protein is CASSYVTNQPQHF. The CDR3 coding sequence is TGTGCCAGCAGTTACGTGACAAATCAGCCCCAGCATTTT.

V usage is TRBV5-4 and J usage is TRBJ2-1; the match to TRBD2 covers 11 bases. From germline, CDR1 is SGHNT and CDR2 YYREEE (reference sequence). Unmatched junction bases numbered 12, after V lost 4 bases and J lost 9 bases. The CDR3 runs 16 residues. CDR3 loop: CASSPPRASGGREQFF. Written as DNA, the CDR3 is TGTGCCAGCAGCCCCCCGCGTGCTAGCGGGGGGCGTGAGCAGTTCTTC.

The CDR3 DNA sequence: TGTGCCAGCTACAGGACCGGGGAGCTGTTTTTT. This encodes CASYRTGELFF. The chain recombines TRBV12-3 or TRBV12-4 with TRBJ2-2; a weak D match, TRBD1 (5 bases). V lost 8 bases, J lost 5 bases, and 6 bases lay in between. The CDR3 is 11 residues long.

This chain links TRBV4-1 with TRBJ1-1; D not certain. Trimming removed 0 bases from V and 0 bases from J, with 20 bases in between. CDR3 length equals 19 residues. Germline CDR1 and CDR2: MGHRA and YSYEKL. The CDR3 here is CASSQDRTGTRAMNTEAFF. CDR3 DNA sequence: TGCGCCAGCAGCCAAGATCGAACTGGTACCCGAGCCATGAACACTGAAGCTTTCTTT.

The CDR3 bases are TGTGCCAGCTCACGGGACAGGGGGAGTATCTACGAGCAGTACTTC. It is translated as CASSRDRGSIYEQYF. The gene calls are TRBV18 and TRBJ2-7, with 11 bases lining up with TRBD1. V lost 4 bases to trimming and J lost 3 bases; unmatched junction nucleotides: 5. CDR3 length: 15 residues. Germline lookup yields CDR1 KGHSH and CDR2 LQKENI.

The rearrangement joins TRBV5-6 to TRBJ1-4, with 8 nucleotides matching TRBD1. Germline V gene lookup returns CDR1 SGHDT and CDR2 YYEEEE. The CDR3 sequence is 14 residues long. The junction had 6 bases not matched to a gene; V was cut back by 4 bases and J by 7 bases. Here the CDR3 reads CASSTGTGGEKLFF. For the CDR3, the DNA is TGTGCCAGCAGCACAGGGACAGGCGGTGAAAAACTGTTTTTT.

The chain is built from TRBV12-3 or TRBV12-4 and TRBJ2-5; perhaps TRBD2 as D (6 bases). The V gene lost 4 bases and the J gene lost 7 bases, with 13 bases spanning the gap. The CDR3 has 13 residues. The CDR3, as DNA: TGTGCCAGCAGTTCGACTAGGCTTGGGACCCAGTACTTC. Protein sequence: CASSSTRLGTQYF.

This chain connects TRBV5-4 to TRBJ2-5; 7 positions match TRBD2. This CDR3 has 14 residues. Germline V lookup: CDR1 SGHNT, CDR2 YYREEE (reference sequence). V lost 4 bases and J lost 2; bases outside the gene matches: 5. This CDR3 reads CASSPGLSQETQYF. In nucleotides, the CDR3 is TGTGCCAGCAGCCCGGGACTATCACAAGAGACCCAGTACTTC.

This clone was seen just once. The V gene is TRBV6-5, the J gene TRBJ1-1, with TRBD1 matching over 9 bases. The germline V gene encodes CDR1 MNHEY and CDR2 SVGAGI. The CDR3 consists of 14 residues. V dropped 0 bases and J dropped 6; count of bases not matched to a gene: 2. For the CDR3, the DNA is TGTGCCAGCAGTTACTCGGGACAGGGTCCTGAAGCTTTCTTT. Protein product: CASSYSGQGPEAFF.

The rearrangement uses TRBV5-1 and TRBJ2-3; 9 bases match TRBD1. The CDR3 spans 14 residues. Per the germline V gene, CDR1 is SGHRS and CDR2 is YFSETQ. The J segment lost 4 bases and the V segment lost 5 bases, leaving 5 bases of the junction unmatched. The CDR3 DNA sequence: TGCGCCAGCAGGGAGGGACAGGGACCAGATACGCAGTATTTT. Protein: CASREGQGPDTQYF.

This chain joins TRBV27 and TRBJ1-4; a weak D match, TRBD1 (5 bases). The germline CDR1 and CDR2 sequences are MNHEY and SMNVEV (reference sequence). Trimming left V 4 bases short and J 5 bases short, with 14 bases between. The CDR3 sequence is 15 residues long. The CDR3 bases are TGTGCCAGCAGTTCCGCGGGACTGGGAAATGAAAAACTGTTTTTT. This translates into CASSSAGLGNEKLFF.